This T cell receptor beta chain came from a study of identical twins (TCRdb year 2016). With respect to the entire study: To test whether fetal clonotypes persist, this study deep-sequenced TCR alpha and beta repertoires from monozygotic twins, from unrelated adults of various ages, and from cord blood. To rule out contamination, replicate twin experiments were performed at different times with different library preparation protocols.

Overall results and qualifications from the work: Out-of-frame TCR alpha sequences shared between twins showed an excess of low generation-probability sequences compared with coincidental sharing between unrelated individuals. Abundant cord blood beta clonotypes had fewer insertions, young adult naive repertoires showed a similar but weaker trend, and memory repertoires showed no such trend. Out-of-frame TCR alpha sharing in monozygotic twins was systematically underestimated by recombination models, whereas sharing between unrelated individuals was in agreement with the recombination models. Because the same donors could not be followed over many years, conclusions were based on cross-sectional statistical analysis. In beta out-of-frame sequences, excess twin sharing was weaker, because having fewer shared sequences lowered the signal-to-noise ratio. Invariant T cells such as MAIT and iNKT could partly confound zero-insertion analyses, although diverse VJ usage argued against such confounding for most clonotypes.

All donors were healthy Caucasians. Three pairs of female monozygotic twins, all aged about 18 to 29 years, made up the twin cohort. Using Miltenyi CD45RO+ enrichment and human naive T-cell isolation kits, memory (CD45RO+) and naive T cells were isolated from PBMC. This clonotype was observed once. Its antigen is not yet known. Within one base of it there is no much larger clone, and no base qualities were kept. Evidence from a single read is weak. The CDR3 goes from the cysteine to the phenylalanine over 13 residues. Left in the record is the CDR3 DNA by itself, 39 bases read in frame from the first base. From a lookup of the germline V gene (reference sequence), CDR1 and CDR2 are MNHEY and SMNVEV. Here V drops 5 bases and J drops 7 bases, and the junction holds 5 bases not matched to any gene. The method behind the library was 5' RACE. TCRdb lists the instrument as Illumina HiSeq 2000. A universal primer binding site was added through template switching, and the final cDNA carried a unique molecular identifier so that TCR cDNA molecules could be counted accurately. Specific primers in the conserved constant-segment region were used to synthesize first-strand cDNA for the TCR alpha and beta chains. To control for contamination, each cDNA library was double barcoded with a SMART-Mk sample barcode plus Illumina barcodes. Two successive PCR steps introduced TruSeq adapter sequences along with Illumina sample barcodes. Sequencing of the TCR alpha and beta cDNA libraries was done on the Illumina HiSeq platform using custom primers. As for how the authors treated the data: MiGEC processed the raw reads to extract unique molecular identifiers, while MiXCR was used to determine the CDR3 positions. For each individual, recombination models were inferred using an EM algorithm with the repgenHMM and IGoR tools. The analysis of shared clonotypes was done with the tcR package in R, with sharing normalized by the product of cloneset sizes. To study raw recombination free of thymic and clonal selection effects, out-of-frame nonproductive sequences were analyzed. TCRdb reprocessing: public reads trimmed at Q25 with fastp, clones called with MiXCR, in-frame beta chains kept. CDR3 protein sequences are deduplicated, and each keeps its most common genes and DNA. It is TCRdb's table, rather than the study itself, that gives the V and J calls and clone size. In this sample the table shows about 240,000 distinct CDR3 sequences, approximately 12% of which occur a single time. Clones ranked in the top ten supply about 3.9% of the sample.

The same data also went into a second study, on yellow fever vaccine responses in identical twins. The other study reports the following: According to the authors, in identical twins the way T cells responded to vaccination appeared partly convergent and partly personalized. The study precisely tracked vaccine-responding T cell clones in identical twins.

This clonotype was obtained from a woman under 30 in good health. Sequences were obtained from memory (CD45RO+) T cells sorted from blood. The cell subset or site tag for this specimen amounts to: CD45RO+ enriched T cells. The chain is encoded by TRBV27 joined to TRBJ2-7, with TRBD1 matching 10 junction bases. The nucleotides read TGTGCCAGCAGTAGGACAGGGGGGAGGGAGCAGTACTTC. Translated, it gives CASSRTGGREQYF.